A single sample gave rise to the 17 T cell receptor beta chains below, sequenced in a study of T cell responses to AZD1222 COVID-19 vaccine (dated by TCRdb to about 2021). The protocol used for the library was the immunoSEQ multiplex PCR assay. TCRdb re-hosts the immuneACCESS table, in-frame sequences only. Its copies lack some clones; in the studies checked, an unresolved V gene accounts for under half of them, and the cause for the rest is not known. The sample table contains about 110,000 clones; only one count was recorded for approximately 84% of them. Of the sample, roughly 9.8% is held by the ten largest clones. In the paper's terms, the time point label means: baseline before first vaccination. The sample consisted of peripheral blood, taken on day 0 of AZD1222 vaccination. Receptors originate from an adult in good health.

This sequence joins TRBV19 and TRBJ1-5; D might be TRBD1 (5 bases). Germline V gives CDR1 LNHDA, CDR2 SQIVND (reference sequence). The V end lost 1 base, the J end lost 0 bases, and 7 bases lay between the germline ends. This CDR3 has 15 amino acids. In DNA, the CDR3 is TGTGCCAGTAGTATAGTGGGACCTAGCAATCAGCCCCAGCATTTT. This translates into CASSIVGPSNQPQHF.

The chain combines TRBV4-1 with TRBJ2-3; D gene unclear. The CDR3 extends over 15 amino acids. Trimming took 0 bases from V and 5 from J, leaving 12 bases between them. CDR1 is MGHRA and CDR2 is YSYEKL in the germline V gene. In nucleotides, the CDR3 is TGCGCCAGCAGCCAAGATCCTGACCTCGGAGATACGCAGTATTTT. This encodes CASSQDPDLGDTQYF.

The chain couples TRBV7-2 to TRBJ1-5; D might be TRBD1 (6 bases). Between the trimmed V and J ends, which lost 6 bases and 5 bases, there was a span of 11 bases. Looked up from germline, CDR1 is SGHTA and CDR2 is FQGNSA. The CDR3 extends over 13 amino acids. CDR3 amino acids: CASSMDSYQPQHF. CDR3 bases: TGTGCCAGCAGTATGGACAGTTATCAGCCCCAGCATTTT.

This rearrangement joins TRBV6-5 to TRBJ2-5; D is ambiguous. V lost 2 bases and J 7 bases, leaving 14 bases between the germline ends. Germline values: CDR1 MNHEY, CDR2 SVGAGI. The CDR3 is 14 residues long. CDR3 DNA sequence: TGTGCCAGCAGTTACACGGGTGGGGAAGGGACCCAGTACTTC. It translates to CASSYTGGEGTQYF.

CDR3 DNA: TGTGCCAGCTCACCGACGCGCCAGTACGAGCAGTACTTC. Amino acids: CASSPTRQYEQYF. The chain is built from TRBV18 and TRBJ2-7; D not resolved. Germline CDR1 and CDR2: KGHSH and LQKENI. Deletions cut 3 bases from V and 4 bases from J, with 10 bases between. This CDR3 has 13 residues.

The CDR3 region is CASSFSWGGREKLFF. In DNA form, the CDR3 reads TGTGCCAGCAGCTTTTCGTGGGGGGGGCGTGAAAAACTGTTTTTT. This sequence joins TRBV7-8 and TRBJ1-4; D is perhaps TRBD1 (6 bases). V dropped 3 bases and J dropped 7 bases, with 15 bases sitting between them. Germline V CDR1 and CDR2: SGHVS, FQNEAQ. There are 15 residues in the CDR3.

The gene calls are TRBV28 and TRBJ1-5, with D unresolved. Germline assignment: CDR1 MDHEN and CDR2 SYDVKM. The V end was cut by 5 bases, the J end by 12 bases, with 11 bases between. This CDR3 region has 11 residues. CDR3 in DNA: TGTGCCAGCAGTCTATTAGGTGTCCAGCATTTT. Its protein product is CASSLLGVQHF.

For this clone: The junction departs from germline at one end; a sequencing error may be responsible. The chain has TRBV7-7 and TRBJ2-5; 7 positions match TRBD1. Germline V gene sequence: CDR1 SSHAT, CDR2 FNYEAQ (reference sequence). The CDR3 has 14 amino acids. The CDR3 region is CASSYDRVSETQYF. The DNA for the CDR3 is TGTGCTAGCAGCTACGACAGGGTGTCGGAGACCCAGTACTTC.

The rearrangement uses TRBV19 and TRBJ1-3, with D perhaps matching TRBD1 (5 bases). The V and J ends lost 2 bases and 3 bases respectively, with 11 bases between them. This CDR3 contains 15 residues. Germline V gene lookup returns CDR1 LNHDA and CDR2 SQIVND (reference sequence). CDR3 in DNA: TGTGCCAGTAGTATACAGAGGGGTGGTGGAAACACCATATATTTT. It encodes CASSIQRGGGNTIYF.

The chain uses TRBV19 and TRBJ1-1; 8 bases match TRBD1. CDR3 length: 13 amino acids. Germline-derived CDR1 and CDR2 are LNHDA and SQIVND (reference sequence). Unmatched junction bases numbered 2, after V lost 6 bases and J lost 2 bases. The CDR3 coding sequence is TGTGCCAGTAGCCAGGGGGCTAACACTGAAGCTTTCTTT. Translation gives CASSQGANTEAFF.

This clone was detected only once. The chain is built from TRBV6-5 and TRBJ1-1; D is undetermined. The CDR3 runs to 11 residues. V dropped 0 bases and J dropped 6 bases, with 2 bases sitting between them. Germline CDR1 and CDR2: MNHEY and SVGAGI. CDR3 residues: CASSYSSEAFF. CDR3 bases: TGTGCCAGCAGTTACTCTTCTGAAGCTTTCTTT.

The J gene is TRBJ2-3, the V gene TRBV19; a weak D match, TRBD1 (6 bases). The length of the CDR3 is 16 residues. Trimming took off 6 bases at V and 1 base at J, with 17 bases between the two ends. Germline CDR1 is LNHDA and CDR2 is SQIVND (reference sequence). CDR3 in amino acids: CASRPQPGQRTDTQYF. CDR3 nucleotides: TGTGCCAGTAGACCTCAGCCGGGACAACGCACAGATACGCAGTATTTT.

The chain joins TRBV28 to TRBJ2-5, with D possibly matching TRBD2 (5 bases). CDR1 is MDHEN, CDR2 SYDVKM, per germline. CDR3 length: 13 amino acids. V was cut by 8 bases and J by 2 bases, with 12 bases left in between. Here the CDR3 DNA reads TGTGCCAGCGCTAGGAGGTTACAAGAGACCCAGTACTTC. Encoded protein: CASARRLQETQYF. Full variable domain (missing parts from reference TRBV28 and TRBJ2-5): DVKVTQSSRYLVKRTGEKVFLECVQDMDHENMFWYRQDPGLGLRLIYFSYDVKMKEKGDIPEGYSVSREKKERFSLILESASTNQTSMYLCASARRLQETQYFGPGTRLLVL.

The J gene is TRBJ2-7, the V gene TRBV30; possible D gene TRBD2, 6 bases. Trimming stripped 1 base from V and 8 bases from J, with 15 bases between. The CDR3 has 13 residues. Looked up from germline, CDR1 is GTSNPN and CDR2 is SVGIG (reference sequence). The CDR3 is CAWSGTGVRKQYF. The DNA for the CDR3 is TGTGCCTGGAGTGGGACGGGGGTGCGCAAGCAGTACTTC. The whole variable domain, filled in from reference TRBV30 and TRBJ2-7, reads SQTIHQWPATLVQPVGSPLSLECTVEGTSNPNLYWYRQAAGRGLQLLFYSVGIGQISSEVPQNLSASRPQDRQFILSSKKLLLSDSGFYLCAWSGTGVRKQYFGPGTRLTVT.

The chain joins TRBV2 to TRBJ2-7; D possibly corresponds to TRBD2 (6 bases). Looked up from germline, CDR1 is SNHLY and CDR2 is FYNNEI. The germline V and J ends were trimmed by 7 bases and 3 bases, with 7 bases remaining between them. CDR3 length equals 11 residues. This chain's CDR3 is CASIGGYEQYF. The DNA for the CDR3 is TGTGCCAGCATCGGGGGCTACGAGCAGTACTTC.

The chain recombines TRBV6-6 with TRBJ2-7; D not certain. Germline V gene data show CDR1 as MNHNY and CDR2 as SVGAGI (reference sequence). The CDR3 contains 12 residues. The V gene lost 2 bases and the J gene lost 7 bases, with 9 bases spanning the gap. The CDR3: CASSYPLQEQYF. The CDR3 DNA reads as TGTGCCAGCAGTTACCCCCTCCAAGAGCAGTACTTC.

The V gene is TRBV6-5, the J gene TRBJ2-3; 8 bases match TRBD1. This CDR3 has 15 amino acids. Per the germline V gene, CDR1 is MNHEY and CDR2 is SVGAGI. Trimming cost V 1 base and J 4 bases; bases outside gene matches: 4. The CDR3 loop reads CASSYWAGGADTQYF. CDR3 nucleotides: TGTGCCAGCAGTTACTGGGCAGGGGGCGCAGATACGCAGTATTTT.